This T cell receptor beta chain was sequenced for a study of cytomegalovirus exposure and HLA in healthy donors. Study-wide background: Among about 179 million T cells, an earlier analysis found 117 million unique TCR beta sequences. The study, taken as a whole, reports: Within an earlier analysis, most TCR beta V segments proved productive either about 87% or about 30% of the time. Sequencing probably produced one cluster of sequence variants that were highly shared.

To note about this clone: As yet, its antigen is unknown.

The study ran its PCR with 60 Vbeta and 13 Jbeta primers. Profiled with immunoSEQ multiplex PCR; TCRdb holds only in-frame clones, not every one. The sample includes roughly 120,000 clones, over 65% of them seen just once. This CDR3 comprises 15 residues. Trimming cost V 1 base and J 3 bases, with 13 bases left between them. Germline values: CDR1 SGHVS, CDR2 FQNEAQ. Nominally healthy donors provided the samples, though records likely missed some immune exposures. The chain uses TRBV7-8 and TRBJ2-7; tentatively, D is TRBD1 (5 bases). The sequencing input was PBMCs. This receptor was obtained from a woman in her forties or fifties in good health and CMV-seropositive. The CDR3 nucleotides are TGTGCCAGCAGCTTAGGTAGGGGCTCGCACTACGAGCAGTACTTC. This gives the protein CASSLGRGSHYEQYF.